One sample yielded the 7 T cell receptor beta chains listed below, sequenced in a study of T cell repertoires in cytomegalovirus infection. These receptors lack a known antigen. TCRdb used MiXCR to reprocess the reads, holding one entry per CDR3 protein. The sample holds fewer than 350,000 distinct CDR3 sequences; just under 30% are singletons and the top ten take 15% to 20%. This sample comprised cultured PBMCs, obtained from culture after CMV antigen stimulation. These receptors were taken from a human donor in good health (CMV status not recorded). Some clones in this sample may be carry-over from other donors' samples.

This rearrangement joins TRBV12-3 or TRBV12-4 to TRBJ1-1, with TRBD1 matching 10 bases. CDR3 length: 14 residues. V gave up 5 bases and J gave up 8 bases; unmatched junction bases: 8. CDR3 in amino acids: CASSRTGGQTEAFF. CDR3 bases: TGTGCCAGCAGTCGGACAGGGGGGCAAACGGAAGCTTTCTTT.

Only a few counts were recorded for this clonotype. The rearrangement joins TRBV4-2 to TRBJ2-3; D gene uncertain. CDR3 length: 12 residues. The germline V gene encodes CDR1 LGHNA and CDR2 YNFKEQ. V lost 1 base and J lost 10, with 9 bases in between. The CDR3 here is CASSQVKTAQYF. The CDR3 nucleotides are TGTGCCAGCAGCCAAGTTAAAACAGCGCAGTATTTT.

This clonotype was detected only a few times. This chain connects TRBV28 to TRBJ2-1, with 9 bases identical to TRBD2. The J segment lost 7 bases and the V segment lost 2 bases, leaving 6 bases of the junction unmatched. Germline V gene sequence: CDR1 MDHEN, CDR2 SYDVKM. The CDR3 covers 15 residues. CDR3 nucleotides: TGTGCCAGCAGTTTAATAGCGGGAGTCGGTAATGAGCAGTTCTTC. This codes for CASSLIAGVGNEQFF.

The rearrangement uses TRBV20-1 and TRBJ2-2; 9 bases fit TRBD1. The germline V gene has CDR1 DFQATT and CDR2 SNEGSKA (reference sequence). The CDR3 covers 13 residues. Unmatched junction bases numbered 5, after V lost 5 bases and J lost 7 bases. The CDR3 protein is CSAQQGADGELFF. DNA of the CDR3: TGCAGTGCTCAACAGGGGGCAGACGGGGAGCTGTTTTTT.

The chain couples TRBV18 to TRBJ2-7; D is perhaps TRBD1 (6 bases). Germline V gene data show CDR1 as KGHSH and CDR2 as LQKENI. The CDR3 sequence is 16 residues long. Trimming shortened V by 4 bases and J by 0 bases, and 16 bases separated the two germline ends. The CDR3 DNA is TGTGCCAGCTCACAAATACAGGGCCCCATCTCCTACGAGCAGTACTTC. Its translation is CASSQIQGPISYEQYF. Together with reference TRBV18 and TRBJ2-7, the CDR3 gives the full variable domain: NAGVMQNPRHLVRRRGQEARLRCSPMKGHSHVYWYRQLPEEGLKFMVYLQKENIIDESGMPKERFSAEFPKEGPSILRIQQVVRGDSAAYFCASSQIQGPISYEQYFGPGTRLTVT.

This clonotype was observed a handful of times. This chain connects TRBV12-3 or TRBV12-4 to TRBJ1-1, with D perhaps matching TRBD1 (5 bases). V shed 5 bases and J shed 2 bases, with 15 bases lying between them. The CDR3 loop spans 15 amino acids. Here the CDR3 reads CASSARQTSNTEAFF. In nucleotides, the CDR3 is TGTGCCAGCAGTGCACGACAGACTTCCAACACTGAAGCTTTCTTT.

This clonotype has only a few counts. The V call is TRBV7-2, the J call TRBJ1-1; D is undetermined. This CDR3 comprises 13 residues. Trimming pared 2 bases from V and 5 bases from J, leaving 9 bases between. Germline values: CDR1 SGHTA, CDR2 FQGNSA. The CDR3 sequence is CASSLLAMTEAFF. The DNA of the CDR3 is TGTGCCAGCAGCTTATTGGCAATGACTGAAGCTTTCTTT.